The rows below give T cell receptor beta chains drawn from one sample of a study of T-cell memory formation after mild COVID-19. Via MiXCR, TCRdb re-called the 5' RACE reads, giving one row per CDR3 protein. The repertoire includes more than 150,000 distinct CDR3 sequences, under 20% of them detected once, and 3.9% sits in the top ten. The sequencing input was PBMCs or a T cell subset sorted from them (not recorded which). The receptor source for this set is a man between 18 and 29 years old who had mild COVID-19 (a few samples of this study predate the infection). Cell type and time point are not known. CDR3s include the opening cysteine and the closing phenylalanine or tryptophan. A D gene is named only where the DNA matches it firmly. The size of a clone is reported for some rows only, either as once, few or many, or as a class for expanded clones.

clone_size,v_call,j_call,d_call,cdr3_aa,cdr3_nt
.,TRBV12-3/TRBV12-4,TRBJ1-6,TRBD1,CASNTGQGNSPLHF,TGTGCCAGCAATACGGGACAGGGGAATTCACCCCTCCACTTT
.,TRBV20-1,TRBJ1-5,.,CSALEVLDGTLMPQHF,TGCAGTGCCCTCGAGGTTTTAGACGGGACCCTGATGCCCCAGCATTTT
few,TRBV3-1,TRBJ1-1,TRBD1,CASSPITGGFTEAFF,TGTGCCAGCAGCCCGATTACAGGGGGCTTCACTGAAGCTTTCTTT
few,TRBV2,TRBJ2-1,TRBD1,CASTSRQGWDEQFF,TGTGCCAGCACGTCACGACAGGGTTGGGATGAGCAGTTCTTC
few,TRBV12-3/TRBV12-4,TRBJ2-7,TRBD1,CASSFWGQGTHEQYF,TGTGCCAGCAGTTTCTGGGGACAGGGGACTCACGAGCAGTACTTC
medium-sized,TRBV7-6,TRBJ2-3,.,CASSLASTDTQYF,TGTGCCAGCAGCTTAGCTAGCACAGATACGCAGTATTTT
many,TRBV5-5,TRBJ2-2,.,CASSLVAYGELFF,TGTGCCAGCAGCTTGGTTGCGTACGGGGAGCTGTTTTTT
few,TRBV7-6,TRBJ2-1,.,CASSLDRPSSYNEQFF,TGTGCCAGCAGCTTAGACCGCCCGAGCTCCTACAATGAGCAGTTCTTC
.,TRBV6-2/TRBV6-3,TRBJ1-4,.,CASTVGFTNEKLFF,TGTGCCAGCACTGTGGGGTTTACTAATGAAAAACTGTTTTTT
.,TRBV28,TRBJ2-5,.,CASSGLAQETQYF,TGTGCCAGCAGTGGACTTGCCCAAGAGACCCAGTACTTC
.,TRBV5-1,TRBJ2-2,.,CASSLQGRSTGELFF,TGCGCCAGCAGCTTACAGGGACGTAGCACCGGGGAGCTGTTTTTT
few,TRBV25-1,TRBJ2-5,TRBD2,CASSRLAGEVETQYF,TGTGCCAGCTCTCGACTAGCGGGGGAGGTGGAGACCCAGTACTTC